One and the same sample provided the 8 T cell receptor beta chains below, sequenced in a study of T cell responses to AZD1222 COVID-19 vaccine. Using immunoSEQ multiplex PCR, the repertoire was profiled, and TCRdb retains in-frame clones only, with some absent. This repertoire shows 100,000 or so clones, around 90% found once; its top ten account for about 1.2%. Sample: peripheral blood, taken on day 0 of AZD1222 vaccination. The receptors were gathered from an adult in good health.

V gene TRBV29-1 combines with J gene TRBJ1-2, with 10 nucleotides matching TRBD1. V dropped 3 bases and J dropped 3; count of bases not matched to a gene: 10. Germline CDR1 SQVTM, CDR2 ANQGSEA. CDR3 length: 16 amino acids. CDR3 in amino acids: CSVDKTGGGGYYGYTF. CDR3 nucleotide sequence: TGCAGCGTTGATAAGACAGGGGGCGGTGGCTACTATGGCTACACCTTC. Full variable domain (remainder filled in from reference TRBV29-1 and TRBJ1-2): SAVISQKPSRDICQRGTSLTIQCQVDSQVTMMFWYRQQPGQSLTLIATANQGSEATYESGFVIDKFPISRPNLTFSTLTVSNMSPEDSSIYLCSVDKTGGGGYYGYTFGSGTRLTVV.

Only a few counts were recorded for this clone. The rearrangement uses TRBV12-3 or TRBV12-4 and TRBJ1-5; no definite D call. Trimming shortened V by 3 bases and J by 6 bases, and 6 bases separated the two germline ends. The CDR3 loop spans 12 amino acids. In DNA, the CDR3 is TGTGCCAGCAGTTTGGGAGGTCAGCCCCAGCATTTT. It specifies CASSLGGQPQHF.

The CDR3 is CATRGGATGELFF. In DNA form, the CDR3 reads TGTGCCACCAGAGGGGGGGCCACCGGGGAGCTGTTTTTT. This sequence joins TRBV19 and TRBJ2-2, with D perhaps TRBD2 (7 bases). V lost 10 bases and J lost 4, with 13 bases in between. Germline-derived CDR1 and CDR2 are LNHDA and SQIVND (reference sequence). This CDR3 contains 13 residues. The full variable domain, with the rest looked up from reference TRBV19 and TRBJ2-2, is DGGITQSPKYLFRKEGQNVTLSCEQNLNHDAMYWYRQDPGQGLRLIYYSQIVNDFQKGDIAEGYSVSREKKESFPLTVTSAQKNPTAFYLCATRGGATGELFFGEGSRLTVL.

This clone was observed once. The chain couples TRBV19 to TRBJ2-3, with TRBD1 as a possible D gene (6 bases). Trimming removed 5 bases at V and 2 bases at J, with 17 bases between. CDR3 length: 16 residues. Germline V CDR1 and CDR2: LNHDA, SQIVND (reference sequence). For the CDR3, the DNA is TGTGCCAGTAGTCCCTCCCGACAGGTATTCACAGATACGCAGTATTTT. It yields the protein CASSPSRQVFTDTQYF. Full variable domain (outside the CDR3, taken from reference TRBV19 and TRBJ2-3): DGGITQSPKYLFRKEGQNVTLSCEQNLNHDAMYWYRQDPGQGLRLIYYSQIVNDFQKGDIAEGYSVSREKKESFPLTVTSAQKNPTAFYLCASSPSRQVFTDTQYFGPGTRLTVL.

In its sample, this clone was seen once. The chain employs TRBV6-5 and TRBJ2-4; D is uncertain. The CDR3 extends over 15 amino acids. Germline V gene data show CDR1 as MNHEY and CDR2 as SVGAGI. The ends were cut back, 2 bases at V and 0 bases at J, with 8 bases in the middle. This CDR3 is CASSYRARAKNIQYF. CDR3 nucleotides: TGTGCCAGCAGTTACCGGGCCCGAGCCAAAAACATTCAGTACTTC.

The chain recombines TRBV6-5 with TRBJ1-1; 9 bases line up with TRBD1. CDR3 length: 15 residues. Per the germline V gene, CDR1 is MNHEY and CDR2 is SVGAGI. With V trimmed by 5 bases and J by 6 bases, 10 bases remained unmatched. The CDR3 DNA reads TGTGCCAGCAGTCGCCAGGGACAGGGTTCCCCTGAAGCTTTCTTT. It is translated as CASSRQGQGSPEAFF.

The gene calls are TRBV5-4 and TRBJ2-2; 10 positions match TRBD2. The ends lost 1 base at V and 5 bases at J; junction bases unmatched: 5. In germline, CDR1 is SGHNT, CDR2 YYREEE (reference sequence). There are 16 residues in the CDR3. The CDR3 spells CASSLPGTSATGELFF. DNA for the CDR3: TGTGCCAGCAGCTTGCCCGGGACTAGCGCTACCGGGGAGCTGTTTTTT.

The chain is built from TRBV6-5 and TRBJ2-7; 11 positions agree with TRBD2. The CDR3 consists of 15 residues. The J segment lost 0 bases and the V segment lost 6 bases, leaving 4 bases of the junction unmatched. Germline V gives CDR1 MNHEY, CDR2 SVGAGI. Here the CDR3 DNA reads TGTGCCAGCAGCCTAGCGGGAGGTTTCTCCTACGAGCAGTACTTC. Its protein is CASSLAGGFSYEQYF.